This T cell receptor (beta chain) comes out of a study of blood T cell repertoires in COVID-19. V trimming: 1 base; J trimming: 8 bases; junction bases outside the gene matches: 12. The germline V gene has CDR1 SGHVS and CDR2 FNYEAQ. The CDR3 length is 17 residues. Clones were sequenced by immunoSEQ multiplex PCR, and TCRdb holds only the in-frame ones, with some missing. The profile shows 250,000 to 300,000 clones, approximately 80% of them singletons. The sample taken for sequencing was peripheral blood. This chain joins TRBV7-6 and TRBJ2-1, with 9 bases lining up with TRBD2. The source is a man between 60 and 75 years old with acute or convalescent COVID-19. DNA for the CDR3: TGTGCCAGCAGCTTAGGGGCTAGCGGGAACGACATGGATGAGCAGTTCTTC. It is translated as CASSLGASGNDMDEQFF.